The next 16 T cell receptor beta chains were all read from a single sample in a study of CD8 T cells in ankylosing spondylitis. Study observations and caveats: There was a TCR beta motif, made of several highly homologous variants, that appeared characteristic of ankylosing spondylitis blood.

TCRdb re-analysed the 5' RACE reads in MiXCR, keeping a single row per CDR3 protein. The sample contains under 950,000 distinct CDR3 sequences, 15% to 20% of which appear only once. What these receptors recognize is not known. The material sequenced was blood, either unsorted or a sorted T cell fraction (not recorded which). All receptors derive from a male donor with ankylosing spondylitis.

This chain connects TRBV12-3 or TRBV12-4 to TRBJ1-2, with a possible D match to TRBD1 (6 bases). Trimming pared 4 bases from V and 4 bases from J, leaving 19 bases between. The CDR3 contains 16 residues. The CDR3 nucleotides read TGTGCCAGCAGTTCCCTGGGGGCGAGTAGGGTCTATGGCTACACCTTC. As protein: CASSSLGASRVYGYTF.

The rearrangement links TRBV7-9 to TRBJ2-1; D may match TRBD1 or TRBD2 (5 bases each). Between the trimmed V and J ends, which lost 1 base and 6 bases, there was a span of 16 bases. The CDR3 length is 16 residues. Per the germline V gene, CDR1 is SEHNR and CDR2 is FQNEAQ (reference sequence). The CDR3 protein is CASSLVGGVEGNEQFF. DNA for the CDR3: TGTGCCAGCAGCTTAGTTGGGGGAGTAGAAGGCAATGAGCAGTTCTTC.

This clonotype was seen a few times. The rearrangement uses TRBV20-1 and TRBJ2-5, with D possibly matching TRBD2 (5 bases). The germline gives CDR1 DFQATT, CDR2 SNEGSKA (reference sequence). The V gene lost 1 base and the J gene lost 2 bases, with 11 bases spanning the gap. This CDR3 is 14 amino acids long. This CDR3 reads CSARVGEPQETQYF. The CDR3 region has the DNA TGCAGTGCTAGAGTTGGGGAGCCGCAAGAGACCCAGTACTTC.

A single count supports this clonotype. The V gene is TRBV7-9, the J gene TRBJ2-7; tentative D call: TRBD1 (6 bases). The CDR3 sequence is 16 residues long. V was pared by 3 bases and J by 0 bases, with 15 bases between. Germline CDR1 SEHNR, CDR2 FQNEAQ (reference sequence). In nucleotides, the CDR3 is TGTGCCAGCAGCTTTGGGGGCAGGTCTTCCTCCTACGAGCAGTACTTC. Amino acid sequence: CASSFGGRSSSYEQYF.

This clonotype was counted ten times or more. The CDR3 region has the DNA TGCAGTGCTTTAACCTACAATGAGCAGTTCTTC. It yields the protein CSALTYNEQFF. The chain recombines TRBV20-1 with TRBJ2-1; no reliable D call. The CDR3 is 11 residues long. Germline V lookup: CDR1 DFQATT, CDR2 SNEGSKA (reference sequence). Trimming stripped 5 bases from V and 2 bases from J, with 4 bases between.

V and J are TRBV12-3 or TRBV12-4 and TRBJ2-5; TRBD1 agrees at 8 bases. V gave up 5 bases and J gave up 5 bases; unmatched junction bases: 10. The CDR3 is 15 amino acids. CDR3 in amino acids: CASSPRTGLWETQYF. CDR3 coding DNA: TGTGCCAGCAGTCCCCGGACAGGGCTTTGGGAGACCCAGTACTTC.

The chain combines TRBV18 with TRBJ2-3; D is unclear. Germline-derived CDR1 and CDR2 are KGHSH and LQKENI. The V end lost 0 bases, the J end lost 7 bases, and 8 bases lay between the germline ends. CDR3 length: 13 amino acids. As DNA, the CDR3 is TGTGCCAGCTCACCACCCTCTGGAAATACGCAGTATTTT. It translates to CASSPPSGNTQYF.

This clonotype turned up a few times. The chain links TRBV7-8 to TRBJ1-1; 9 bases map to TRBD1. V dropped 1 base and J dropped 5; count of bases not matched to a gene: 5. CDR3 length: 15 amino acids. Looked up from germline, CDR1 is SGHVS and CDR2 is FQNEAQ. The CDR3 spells CASSLGQGEGTEAFF. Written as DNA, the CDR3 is TGTGCCAGCAGCTTAGGACAGGGGGAAGGGACTGAAGCTTTCTTT.

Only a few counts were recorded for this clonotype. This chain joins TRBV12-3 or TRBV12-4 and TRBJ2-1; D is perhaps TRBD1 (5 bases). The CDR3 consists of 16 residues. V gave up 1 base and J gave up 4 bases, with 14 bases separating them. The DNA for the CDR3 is TGTGCCAGCAGTTTAGGACCACAGGACACTTACAATGAGCAGTTCTTC. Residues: CASSLGPQDTYNEQFF.

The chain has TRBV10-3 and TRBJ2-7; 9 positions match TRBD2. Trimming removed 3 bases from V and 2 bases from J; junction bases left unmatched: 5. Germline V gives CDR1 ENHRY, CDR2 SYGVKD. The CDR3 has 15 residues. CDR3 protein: CAISEGLAGPYEQYF. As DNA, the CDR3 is TGTGCCATCAGTGAAGGTCTAGCGGGGCCCTACGAGCAGTACTTC.

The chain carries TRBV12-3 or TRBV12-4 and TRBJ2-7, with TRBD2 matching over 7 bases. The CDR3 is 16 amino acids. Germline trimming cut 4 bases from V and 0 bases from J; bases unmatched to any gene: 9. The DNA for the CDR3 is TGTGCCAGCAGTTCACGCCAACGGGACTACTCCTACGAGCAGTACTTC. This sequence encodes CASSSRQRDYSYEQYF.

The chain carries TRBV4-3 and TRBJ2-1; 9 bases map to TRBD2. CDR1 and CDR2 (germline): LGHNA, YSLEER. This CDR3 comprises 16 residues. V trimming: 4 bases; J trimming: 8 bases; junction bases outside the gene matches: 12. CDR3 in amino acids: CASSPSLAGEGDEQFF. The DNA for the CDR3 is TGCGCCAGCAGCCCCTCCTTAGCGGGAGAAGGCGATGAGCAGTTCTTC.

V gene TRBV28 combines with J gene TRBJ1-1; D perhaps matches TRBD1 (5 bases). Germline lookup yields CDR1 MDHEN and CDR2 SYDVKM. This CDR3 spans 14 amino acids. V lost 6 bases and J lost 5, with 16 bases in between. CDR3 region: CASSWGRGRTEAFF. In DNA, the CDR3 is TGTGCCAGCAGCTGGGGACGGGGTAGGACTGAAGCTTTCTTT.

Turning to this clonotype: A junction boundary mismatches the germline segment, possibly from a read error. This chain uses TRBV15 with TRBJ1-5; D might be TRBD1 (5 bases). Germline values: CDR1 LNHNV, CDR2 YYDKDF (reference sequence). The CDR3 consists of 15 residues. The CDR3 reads CATSGEPGSGQPQHF. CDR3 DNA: TGTGCCACCAGCGGAGAACCAGGGTCGGGGCAGCCCCAGCATTTT.

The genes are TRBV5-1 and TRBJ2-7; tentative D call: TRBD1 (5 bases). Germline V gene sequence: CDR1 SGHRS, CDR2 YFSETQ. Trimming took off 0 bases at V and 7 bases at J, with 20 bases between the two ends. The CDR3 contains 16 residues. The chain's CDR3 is CASSLVNSRTSPEQYF. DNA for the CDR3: TGCGCCAGCAGCTTGGTTAATTCTAGGACATCCCCAGAGCAGTACTTC.

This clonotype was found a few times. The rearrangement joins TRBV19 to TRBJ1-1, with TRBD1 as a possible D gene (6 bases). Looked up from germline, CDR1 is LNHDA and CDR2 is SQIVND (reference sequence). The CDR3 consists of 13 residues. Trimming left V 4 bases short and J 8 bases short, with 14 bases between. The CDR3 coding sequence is TGTGCCAGTAGTACAACCCCCACAGGGGAAGCTTTCTTT. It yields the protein CASSTTPTGEAFF.